This TCR beta chain was sequenced for a study of cytomegalovirus exposure and HLA in healthy donors. Findings of the study overall: Rare TCR sequences predominated, though certain public TCRs were found in many donors. According to a subsequent analysis, TCR clusters from the first cohort were inclined to appear together in the 100 to 150 validation repertoires.

Measured with immunoSEQ multiplex PCR; TCRdb has only the in-frame clones, and not every one. The sample includes 100,000 to 130,000 clones, around 85% seen only once; the top ten take more than 2.5%. With regard to this clone: Its antigen remains unidentified.

Per germline, CDR1 SGDLS and CDR2 YYNGEE. Trimming stripped 4 bases from V and 6 bases from J, with 17 bases between. This CDR3 has 16 residues. V gene TRBV9 combines with J gene TRBJ1-6; D ambiguous. The receptor was isolated from a woman younger than 30 in good health and CMV-seronegative. Sample: PBMCs. In nucleotides, the CDR3 is TGTGCCAGCAGCCAGAGGGCGTGGATAGCTAATTCACCCCTCCACTTT. Translating gives CASSQRAWIANSPLHF.